A single sample gave rise to the 14 T cell receptor beta chains below, sequenced in a study of metastatic and nonmetastatic thyroid tumors. Every patient underwent thyroid surgery untreated. With MiXCR, TCRdb called clones anew from the PCR reads. The sample has 21,000 or so clones, just over 20% seen once. The specimen was blood. These receptor sequences come from a female donor with papillary thyroid cancer or a benign thyroid nodule (not recorded which). Some clones in this sample may be carry-over from other donors' samples.

This chain uses TRBV18 with TRBJ1-2; the match to TRBD1 covers 7 bases. The V segment lost 2 bases and the J segment 10 bases; nucleotides outside the gene matches: 10. Germline CDR1 reads KGHSH; CDR2 reads LQKENI. The CDR3 runs to 14 residues. CDR3 sequence: CASSPGQVATDYTF. CDR3 nucleotide sequence: TGTGCCAGCTCACCAGGACAGGTGGCGACGGACTACACCTTC.

In the case of this clone: This may be a read error, as it is one base from a much larger clone. The chain has TRBV24-1 and TRBJ1-5; D is ambiguous. This CDR3 is 16 amino acids long. Germline V gene sequence: CDR1 KGHDR, CDR2 SFDVKD. DNA of the CDR3: TGCGCCACCAGTGATCATATCGGAAAGGCGCCCCAGCCCCAGCATTTT. Translated, it gives CATSDHIGKAPQPQHF.

Turning to this clone: One end of the junction does not line up with germline, which may come from a read error. Additional DNA sequences in this sample encode the identical CDR3. The rearrangement links TRBV20-1 to TRBJ1-6; 7 nucleotides align to TRBD1. The V gene's germline CDR1 is DFQATT and CDR2 SNEGSKA (reference sequence). The CDR3 loop spans 15 amino acids. The CDR3 region has the DNA TGCAGTGCTAGACGACAGGGCGGTCTCAATTCACCGCTCCACTTT. Amino acids: CSARRQGGLNSPLHF.

This chain connects TRBV6-2 or TRBV6-3 to TRBJ1-2; D not resolved. Germline CDR1 is MNHEY and CDR2 is SVGEGT. The CDR3 spans 14 residues. Trimming took 5 bases from V and 4 from J, leaving 14 bases between them. This chain's CDR3 is CASSTAMRVYGYTF. Written as DNA, the CDR3 is TGTGCCAGCAGTACCGCGATGAGGGTCTATGGCTACACCTTC.

Sample share makes this clone medium-sized (0.01 to 0.1%). This chain joins TRBV12-3 or TRBV12-4 and TRBJ2-1; TRBD2 agrees at 10 bases. The CDR3 is made up of 15 amino acids. After removal of 2 bases from V and 7 bases from J, the junction contained 5 bases not matched to a gene. In DNA form, the CDR3 reads TGTGCCAGCAGTTTACTAGCGGGAGCTGTGAATGAGCAGTTCTTC. It specifies CASSLLAGAVNEQFF.

The rearrangement links TRBV28 to TRBJ1-1; D unresolved. Germline lookup yields CDR1 MDHEN and CDR2 SYDVKM. This CDR3 has 13 residues. V lost 6 bases, J lost 1 base, and 9 bases lay in between. The CDR3 region is CASRGFGNTEAFF. CDR3 coding DNA: TGTGCCAGCAGAGGTTTCGGGAACACTGAAGCTTTCTTT. Using reference TRBV28 and TRBJ1-1 for the parts outside the CDR3, the full variable domain is DVKVTQSSRYLVKRTGEKVFLECVQDMDHENMFWYRQDPGLGLRLIYFSYDVKMKEKGDIPEGYSVSREKKERFSLILESASTNQTSMYLCASRGFGNTEAFFGQGTRLTVV.

This clone was observed many times. The chain couples TRBV27 to TRBJ2-1, with TRBD2 matching over 14 bases. This CDR3 spans 18 amino acids. V lost 5 bases, J lost 0 bases, and 6 bases stayed unmatched. Germline loops: CDR1 MNHEY, CDR2 SMNVEV (reference sequence). DNA of the CDR3: TGTGCCAGCAGTCCCTACGGGACTAGCGGGAGCTCCTACAATGAGCAGTTCTTC. Protein: CASSPYGTSGSSYNEQFF.

This rearrangement joins TRBV11-3 to TRBJ2-5; 10 nucleotides match TRBD2. The V gene's germline CDR1 is SGHNT and CDR2 YENEEA. J lost 5 bases, V lost 5 bases, and 11 bases had no gene match. This CDR3 is 16 amino acids long. CDR3 bases: TGTGCCAGCAGCCATCGACTAGCGGGTATAGCCGAGACCCAGTACTTC. Translated, it gives CASSHRLAGIAETQYF. Using reference TRBV11-3 and TRBJ2-5 for the parts outside the CDR3, the full variable domain is EAGVVQSPRYKIIEKKQPVAFWCNPISGHNTLYWYLQNLGQGPELLIRYENEEAVDDSQLPKDRFSAERLKGVDSTLKIQPAELGDSAVYLCASSHRLAGIAETQYFGPGTRLLVL.

This clone was detected a few times. V usage is TRBV12-3 or TRBV12-4 and J usage is TRBJ1-1; D remains ambiguous. CDR3 size: 12 residues. V dropped 4 bases and J dropped 9 bases, with 12 bases sitting between them. This CDR3 is CASSYDRVQAFF. CDR3 nucleotides: TGTGCCAGCAGTTATGACCGGGTTCAAGCTTTCTTT.

By share of the sample, this clone is medium-sized. The V call is TRBV2, the J call TRBJ2-3; D ambiguous. The V end was cut by 8 bases, the J end by 7 bases, with 7 bases between. The CDR3 spans 10 residues. Germline CDR1 is SNHLY and CDR2 is FYNNEI. This chain's CDR3 is CASDDNTQYF. CDR3 nucleotide sequence: TGTGCCAGCGACGACAATACGCAGTATTTT.

This clone has at least ten counts. The chain combines TRBV19 with TRBJ1-2, with TRBD1 as a possible D gene (5 bases). In germline, CDR1 is LNHDA, CDR2 SQIVND (reference sequence). The CDR3 covers 13 residues. The V end was cut by 3 bases, the J end by 4 bases, with 9 bases between. CDR3 sequence reads: CASSIDSTYGYTF. DNA of the CDR3: TGTGCCAGTAGTATCGACAGCACCTATGGCTACACCTTC.

This clone occurred many times. The rearrangement links TRBV5-1 to TRBJ2-2; D may be TRBD1 (5 bases). CDR1 SGHRS and CDR2 YFSETQ come from the germline V gene. The CDR3 length is 15 residues. V dropped 1 base and J dropped 1 base, with 8 bases sitting between them. CDR3 coding DNA: TGCGCCAGCAGCTTGAGGCAGGGGAACACCGGGGAGCTGTTTTTT. It translates to CASSLRQGNTGELFF.

This clone was recorded at least ten times. The genes are TRBV2 and TRBJ2-1; D perhaps matches TRBD1 (6 bases). CDR1 SNHLY and CDR2 FYNNEI come from the germline V gene. V lost 7 bases and J lost 7, with 20 bases in between. CDR3 length: 15 residues. The CDR3 spells CASTNHRVKGNEQFF. The CDR3 coding sequence is TGTGCCAGCACCAATCACAGGGTAAAGGGGAATGAGCAGTTCTTC.

This clone was found many times. The rearrangement joins TRBV9 to TRBJ2-3; 7 bases match TRBD1. The CDR3 runs 13 residues. Germline trimming cut 2 bases from V and 4 bases from J; bases unmatched to any gene: 1. Germline CDR1 and CDR2: SGDLS and YYNGEE. As DNA, the CDR3 is TGTGCCAGCAGCGTGGGACAGCCAGATACGCAGTATTTT. Protein sequence: CASSVGQPDTQYF.